Described below is a single TCR beta chain sequence and its context. The antigen is not known. J lost 6 bases, V lost 6 bases, and 12 bases had no gene match. Looked up from germline, CDR1 is SEHNR and CDR2 is FQNEAQ (reference sequence). CDR3 size: 15 residues. The source of the sample is a study of cytomegalovirus exposure and HLA in healthy donors. General study points: In an earlier analysis, productive rearrangement rates for most beta V segments clustered near 87% or 30%. Some segments of the V type, notably TRBV6-2 and TRBV6-3, were excluded as indistinguishable. Associated with cytomegalovirus, according to the listing, were 150 to 200 TCR beta chains.

Primers for the PCR totalled 60 Vbeta and 13 Jbeta. Measured with immunoSEQ multiplex PCR; TCRdb has only the in-frame clones, and not every one. The top ten clones hold around 5.4% of a sample with tens of thousands of clones, about 76% of them seen once. This receptor was obtained from a man in his fifties in good health and CMV-seronegative. The genes are TRBV7-9 and TRBJ2-7, with 9 positions matching TRBD1. The sample taken for sequencing was PBMCs. The CDR3 here is CASSPIGQGRLEQYF. In DNA form, the CDR3 reads TGTGCCAGCAGTCCAATCGGACAGGGGCGACTCGAGCAGTACTTC.